This T cell receptor (beta chain) came from a study of T cells and Merkel cell carcinoma outcomes. Study-wide results and limits: In Merkel cell carcinoma, repertoire and T-cell density reportedly predicted outcomes.

Germline V gene lookup returns CDR1 SGHTA and CDR2 FQGNSA. Trimming stripped 0 bases from V and 2 bases from J, with 11 bases between. The CDR3 consists of 15 residues. This table comes from immunoSEQ multiplex PCR, and its TCRdb copy is limited to in-frame clones, with some not included. The sample shows approximately 540 clones, around 87% of them seen only once. Concerning this clone: Its antigen remains unknown.

This clonotype was sampled from a human donor with Merkel cell carcinoma. J is TRBJ2-7 and V is TRBV7-2; the D is unclear. Source material: tumor tissue from Merkel cell carcinoma. The CDR3 sequence: CASSLAGKLAYEQYF. The CDR3 region has the DNA TGTGCCAGCAGCTTAGCTGGGAAACTGGCCTACGAGCAGTACTTC.